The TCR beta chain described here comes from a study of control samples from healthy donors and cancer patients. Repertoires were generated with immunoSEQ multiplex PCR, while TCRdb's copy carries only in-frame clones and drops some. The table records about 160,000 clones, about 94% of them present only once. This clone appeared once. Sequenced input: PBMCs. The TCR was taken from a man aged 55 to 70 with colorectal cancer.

The CDR3 region is CASRPAGQASSYEQYF. CDR3 DNA sequence: TGTGCCAGCAGGCCAGCTGGACAGGCATCCTCCTACGAGCAGTACTTC. The chain couples TRBV5-4 to TRBJ2-7, with 7 bases aligning to TRBD1. CDR3 length: 16 amino acids. The ends lost 5 bases at V and 0 bases at J; junction bases unmatched: 11. CDR1 and CDR2 (germline): SGHNT, YYREEE (reference sequence).